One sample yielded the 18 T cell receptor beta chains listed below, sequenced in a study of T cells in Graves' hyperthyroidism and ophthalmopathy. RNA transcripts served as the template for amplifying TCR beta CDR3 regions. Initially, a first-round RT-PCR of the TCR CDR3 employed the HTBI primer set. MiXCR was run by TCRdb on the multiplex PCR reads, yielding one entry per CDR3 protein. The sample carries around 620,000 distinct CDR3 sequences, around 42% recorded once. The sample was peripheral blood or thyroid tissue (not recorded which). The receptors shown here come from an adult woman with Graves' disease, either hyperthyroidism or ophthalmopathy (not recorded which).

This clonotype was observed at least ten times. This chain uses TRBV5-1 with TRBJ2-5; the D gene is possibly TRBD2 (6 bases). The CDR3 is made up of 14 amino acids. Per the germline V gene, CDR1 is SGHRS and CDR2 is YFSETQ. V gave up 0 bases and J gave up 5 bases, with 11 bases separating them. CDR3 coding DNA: TGCGCCAGCAGCTTGGGCGGGGTCCGGGAGACCCAGTACTTC. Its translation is CASSLGGVRETQYF.

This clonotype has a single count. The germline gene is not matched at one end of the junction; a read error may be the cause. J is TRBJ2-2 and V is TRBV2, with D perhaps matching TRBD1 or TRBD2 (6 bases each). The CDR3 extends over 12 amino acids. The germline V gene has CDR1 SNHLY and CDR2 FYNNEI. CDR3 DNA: TGTGCCAGCATACTTGGTAGGGGGGAGCTGCTTTTT. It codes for CASILGRGELLF.

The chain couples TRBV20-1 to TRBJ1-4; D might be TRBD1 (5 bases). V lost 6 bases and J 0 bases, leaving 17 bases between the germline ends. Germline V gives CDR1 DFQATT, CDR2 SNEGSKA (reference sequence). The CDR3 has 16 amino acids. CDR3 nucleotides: TGCAGTGCCAGGGACGGGGGGATTGCAACTAATGAAAAACTGTTTTTT. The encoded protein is CSARDGGIATNEKLFF.

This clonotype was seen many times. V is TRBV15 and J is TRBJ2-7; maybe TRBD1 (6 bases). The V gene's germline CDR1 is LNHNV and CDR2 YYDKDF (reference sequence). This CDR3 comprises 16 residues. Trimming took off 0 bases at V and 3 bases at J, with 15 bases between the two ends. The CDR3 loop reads CATSRDRGSLNYEQYF. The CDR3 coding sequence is TGTGCCACCAGCAGAGATAGGGGGAGCCTTAACTACGAGCAGTACTTC.

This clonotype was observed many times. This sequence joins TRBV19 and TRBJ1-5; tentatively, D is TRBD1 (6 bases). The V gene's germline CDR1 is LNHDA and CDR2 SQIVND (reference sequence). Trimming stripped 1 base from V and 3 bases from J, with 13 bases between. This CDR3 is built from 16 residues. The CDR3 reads CASSIGDTRYNQPQHF. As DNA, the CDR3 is TGTGCCAGTAGTATAGGGGACACCAGATACAATCAGCCCCAGCATTTT.

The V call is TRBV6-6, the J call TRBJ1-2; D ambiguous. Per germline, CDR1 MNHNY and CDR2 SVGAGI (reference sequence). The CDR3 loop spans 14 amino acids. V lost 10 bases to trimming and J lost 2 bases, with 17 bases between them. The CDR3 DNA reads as TGTGCCACTAATAATCCCCCCGAGAACTATGGCTACACCTTC. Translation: CATNNPPENYGYTF.

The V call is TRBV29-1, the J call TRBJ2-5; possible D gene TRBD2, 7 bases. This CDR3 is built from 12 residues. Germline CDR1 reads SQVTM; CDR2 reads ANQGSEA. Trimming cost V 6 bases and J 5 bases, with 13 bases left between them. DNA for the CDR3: TGCAGCGTCCCGCGGGGGCGGGAGACCCAGTACTTC. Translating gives CSVPRGRETQYF.

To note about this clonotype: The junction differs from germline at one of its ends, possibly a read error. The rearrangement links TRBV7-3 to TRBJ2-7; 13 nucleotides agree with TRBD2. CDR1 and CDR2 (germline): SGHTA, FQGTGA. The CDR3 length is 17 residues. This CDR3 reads CASSQEGAGLAGNEQYF. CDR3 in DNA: TGCGCCAGCAGCCAAGAAGGGGCGGGACTAGCGGGAAACGAGCAGTACTTC. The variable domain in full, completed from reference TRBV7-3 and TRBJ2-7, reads GAGVSQTPSNKVTEKGKYVELRCDPISGHTALYWYRQSLGQGPEFLIYFQGTGAADDSGLPNDRFFAVRPEGSVSTLKIQRTERGDSAVYLCASSQEGAGLAGNEQYFGPGTRLTVT.

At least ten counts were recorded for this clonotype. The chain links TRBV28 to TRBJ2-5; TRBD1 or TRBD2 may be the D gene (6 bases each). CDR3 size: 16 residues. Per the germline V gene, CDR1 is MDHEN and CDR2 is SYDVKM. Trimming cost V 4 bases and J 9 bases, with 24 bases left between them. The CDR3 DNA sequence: TGTGCCAGCAGTTCCCAGGTCGGGGGCGGTGAGTCCCCCCAGTACTTC. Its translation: CASSSQVGGGESPQYF.

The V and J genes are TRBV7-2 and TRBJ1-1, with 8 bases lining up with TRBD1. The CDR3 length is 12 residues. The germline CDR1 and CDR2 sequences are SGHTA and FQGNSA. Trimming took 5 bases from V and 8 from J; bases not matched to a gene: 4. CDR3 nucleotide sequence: TGTGCCAGCAGCCGCCGGGACAGGGAAGCTTTCTTT. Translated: CASSRRDREAFF.

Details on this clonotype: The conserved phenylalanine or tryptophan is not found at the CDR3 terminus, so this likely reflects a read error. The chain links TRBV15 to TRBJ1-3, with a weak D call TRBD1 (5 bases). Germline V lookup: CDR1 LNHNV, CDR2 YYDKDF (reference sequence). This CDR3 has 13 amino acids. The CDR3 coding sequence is TGTGCCGCCAGCAGTGACAGAGGAAACACCATATATCTT. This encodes CAASSDRGNTIYL.

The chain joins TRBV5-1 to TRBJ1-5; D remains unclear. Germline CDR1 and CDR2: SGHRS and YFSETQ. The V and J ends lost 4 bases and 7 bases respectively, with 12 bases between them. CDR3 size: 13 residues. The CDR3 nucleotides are TGCGCCAGCAGCACCTACGAGAGCCAGCCCCAGCATTTT. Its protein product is CASSTYESQPQHF.

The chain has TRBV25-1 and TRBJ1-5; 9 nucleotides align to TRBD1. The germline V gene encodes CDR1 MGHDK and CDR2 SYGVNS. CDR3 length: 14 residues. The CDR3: CALRGDREHQPQHF. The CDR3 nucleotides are TGTGCTCTCAGGGGGGACAGGGAGCATCAGCCCCAGCATTTT.

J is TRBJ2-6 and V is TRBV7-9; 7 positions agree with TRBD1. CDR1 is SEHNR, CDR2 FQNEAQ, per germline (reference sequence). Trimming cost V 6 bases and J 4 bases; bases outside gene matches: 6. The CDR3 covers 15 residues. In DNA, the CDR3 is TGTGCCAGCAGTTACAGGGGCGCAGGGGCCAACGTCCTGACTTTC. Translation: CASSYRGAGANVLTF.

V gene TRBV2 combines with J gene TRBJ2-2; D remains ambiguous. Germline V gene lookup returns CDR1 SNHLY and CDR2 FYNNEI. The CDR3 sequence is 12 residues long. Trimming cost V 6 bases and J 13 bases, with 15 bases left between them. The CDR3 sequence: CASSQNPGRLFF. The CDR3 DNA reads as TGTGCCAGCAGCCAAAACCCCGGCCGGCTGTTTTTT.

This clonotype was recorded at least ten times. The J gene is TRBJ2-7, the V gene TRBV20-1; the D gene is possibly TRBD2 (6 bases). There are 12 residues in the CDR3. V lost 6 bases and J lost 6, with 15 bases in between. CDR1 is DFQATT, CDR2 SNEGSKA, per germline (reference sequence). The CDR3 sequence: CSAWDSAPEQYF. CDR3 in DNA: TGCAGTGCCTGGGACTCGGCCCCCGAGCAGTACTTC.

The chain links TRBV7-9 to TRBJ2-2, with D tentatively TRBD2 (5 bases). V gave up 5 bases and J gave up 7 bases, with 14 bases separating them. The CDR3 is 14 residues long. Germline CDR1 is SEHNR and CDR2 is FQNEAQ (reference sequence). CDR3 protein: CASSPGSGFGELFF. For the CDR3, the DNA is TGTGCCAGCAGCCCCGGATCGGGATTCGGGGAGCTGTTTTTT. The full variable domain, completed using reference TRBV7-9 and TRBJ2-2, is DTGVSQNPRHKITKRGQNVTFRCDPISEHNRLYWYRQTLGQGPEFLTYFQNEAQLEKSRLLSDRFSAERPKGSFSTLEIQRTEQGDSAMYLCASSPGSGFGELFFGEGSRLTVL.

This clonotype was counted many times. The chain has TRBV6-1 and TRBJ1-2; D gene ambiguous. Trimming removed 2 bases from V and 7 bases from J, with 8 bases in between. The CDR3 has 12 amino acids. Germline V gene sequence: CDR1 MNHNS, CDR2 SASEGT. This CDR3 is CASSERTSGYTF. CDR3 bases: TGTGCCAGCAGTGAACGGACCTCTGGCTACACCTTC.